These 21 T cell receptor beta chains were sequenced from one sample in a study of blood T cell repertoires in COVID-19. Assay used: immunoSEQ multiplex PCR; TCRdb lists only in-frame clones, some missing. The sample holds approximately 210,000 clones; around 80% are singletons and the top ten take about 15%. Sequencing used PBMCs or T cells enriched from blood (not recorded which). All receptors derive from a man aged 35-49 years who had recovered from COVID-19.

This rearrangement joins TRBV28 to TRBJ1-2; D unclear. V shed 5 bases and J shed 4 bases, with 14 bases lying between them. The CDR3 consists of 14 residues. Germline V lookup: CDR1 MDHEN, CDR2 SYDVKM. The CDR3 DNA reads as TGTGCCAGCAGTATTCGGTCCGCCGGCTATGGCTACACCTTC. Protein: CASSIRSAGYGYTF.

The chain employs TRBV5-4 and TRBJ2-7; 8 nucleotides line up with TRBD2. After removal of 2 bases from V and 4 bases from J, the junction contained 8 bases not matched to a gene. The CDR3 runs 15 residues. Germline-derived CDR1 and CDR2 are SGHNT and YYREEE (reference sequence). CDR3 nucleotides: TGTGCCAGCAGCTTCATGAAGCGGGGGACTTACGAGCAGTACTTC. Protein product: CASSFMKRGTYEQYF.

V usage is TRBV27 and J usage is TRBJ2-7; D remains ambiguous. The CDR3 loop spans 12 amino acids. Deletions cut 3 bases from V and 5 bases from J, with 8 bases between. Germline assignment: CDR1 MNHEY and CDR2 SMNVEV (reference sequence). The CDR3 sequence is CASSFLGDEQYF. CDR3 coding DNA: TGTGCCAGCAGTTTTCTGGGCGACGAGCAGTACTTC.

This rearrangement joins TRBV27 to TRBJ1-2, with unresolved D. The germline V gene has CDR1 MNHEY and CDR2 SMNVEV (reference sequence). Trimming cost V 4 bases and J 5 bases, with 14 bases left between them. The CDR3 is 14 amino acids. The CDR3 is CASSSGGQSYGYTF. The CDR3 DNA reads as TGTGCCAGCAGTTCGGGCGGGCAGTCTTATGGCTACACCTTC.

This clone is a singleton in its sample. V usage is TRBV18 and J usage is TRBJ1-6; D is unresolved. CDR3 length equals 15 residues. The V gene lost 6 bases and the J gene lost 10 bases, with 19 bases spanning the gap. Germline V gene sequence: CDR1 KGHSH, CDR2 LQKENI. CDR3 residues: CASSLDSGPRSPLHF. The CDR3 DNA follows: TGTGCCAGCTCGCTGGACTCGGGCCCGAGGTCACCCCTCCACTTT.

V usage is TRBV11-2 and J usage is TRBJ2-1; D is undetermined. This CDR3 region has 15 residues. V lost 6 bases and J lost 1, with 13 bases in between. Germline V gene lookup returns CDR1 SGHAT and CDR2 FQNNGV. CDR3 sequence reads: CASSSYRVSYNEQFF. The CDR3 nucleotides are TGTGCCAGCAGTTCTTATCGAGTTTCCTACAATGAGCAGTTCTTC.

The chain links TRBV5-1 to TRBJ1-1, with 9 bases aligning to TRBD1. Germline trimming cut 0 bases from V and 5 bases from J; bases unmatched to any gene: 8. CDR1 and CDR2 (germline): SGHRS, YFSETQ. The CDR3 has 16 residues. This CDR3 reads CASSLDGQGRVTEAFF. The CDR3 nucleotides read TGCGCCAGCAGCTTGGATGGACAGGGGAGAGTAACTGAAGCTTTCTTT.

This clone was found a few times. The V and J genes are TRBV28 and TRBJ1-4; 8 positions agree with TRBD1. The germline CDR1 and CDR2 sequences are MDHEN and SYDVKM. V shed 1 base, J shed 7 bases, and the junction held 8 bases outside the gene matches. This CDR3 is built from 16 residues. CDR3 residues: CASSLYHQGAREKLFF. In DNA, the CDR3 is TGTGCCAGCAGTTTATATCACCAGGGGGCGCGTGAAAAACTGTTTTTT.

V gene TRBV6-6 combines with J gene TRBJ2-7, with 7 bases matching TRBD1. Germline trimming cut 6 bases from V and 9 bases from J; bases unmatched to any gene: 11. The CDR3 has 13 residues. Per germline, CDR1 MNHNY and CDR2 SVGAGI (reference sequence). The CDR3 reads CASSHGQEVGQYF. The CDR3 coding sequence is TGTGCCAGCAGCCACGGACAGGAAGTTGGGCAGTACTTC.

This clone was seen only a few times. The chain joins TRBV5-4 to TRBJ1-1; the match to TRBD1 covers 9 bases. Germline V CDR1 and CDR2: SGHNT, YYREEE (reference sequence). CDR3 size: 15 residues. Unmatched junction bases numbered 9, after V lost 5 bases and J lost 4 bases. The CDR3 spells CASSLPGTGTTEAFF. The CDR3 bases are TGTGCCAGCAGTTTACCCGGGACAGGGACCACTGAAGCTTTCTTT. The whole variable domain, remainder taken from reference TRBV5-4 and TRBJ1-1, is ETGVTQSPTHLIKTRGQQVTLRCSSQSGHNTVSWYQQALGQGPQFIFQYYREEENGRGNFPPRFSGLQFPNYSSELNVNALELDDSALYLCASSLPGTGTTEAFFGQGTRLTVV.

The CDR3 DNA reads TGTGCCAGCAGTTACTCGCGGATCGGAAACTATGGCTACACCTTC. Translation: CASSYSRIGNYGYTF. The V gene is TRBV6-2 or TRBV6-3, the J gene TRBJ1-2; D remains ambiguous. Per germline, CDR1 MNHEY and CDR2 SVGEGT. V lost 0 bases and J lost 2, with 10 bases in between. CDR3 length: 15 amino acids.

The chain couples TRBV21-1 to TRBJ2-2; TRBD2, as called in the table, went unchecked against the DNA. TRBV21-1 is recorded as a pseudogene. This CDR3 contains 15 residues. CDR3 DNA: TGTGCCAGCTGTAGGAATAGCGGGAGCCCCGGGGAGCTGTTTTTT. Translation: CASCRNSGSPGELFF.

This chain uses TRBV19 with TRBJ2-1, with a weak D call TRBD2 (6 bases). This CDR3 has 14 residues. V was pared by 6 bases and J by 6 bases, with 15 bases between. Germline lookup yields CDR1 LNHDA and CDR2 SQIVND (reference sequence). In DNA, the CDR3 is TGTGCCAGTAGAAGGACCCTAGCGTTCAATGAGCAGTTCTTC. Protein sequence: CASRRTLAFNEQFF.

The chain recombines TRBV18 with TRBJ1-5; 7 nucleotides align to TRBD1. This CDR3 comprises 15 residues. From germline, CDR1 is KGHSH and CDR2 LQKENI. The V gene end was trimmed by 3 bases and the J gene end by 4 bases; junction bases not matched to a gene: 6. CDR3: CASSPNGQDNQPQHF. CDR3 bases: TGTGCCAGCTCACCGAACGGACAGGATAATCAGCCCCAGCATTTT.

In this sample, this clone turned up once. The chain links TRBV5-1 to TRBJ1-6; no clear D gene. Trimming left V 0 bases short and J 1 base short, with 11 bases between. CDR1 and CDR2 from the germline V gene are SGHRS and YFSETQ. The CDR3 sequence is 17 residues long. The CDR3 coding sequence is TGCGCCAGCAGCTTGGCTCCGTCGGGATCCTATAATTCACCCCTCCACTTT. It translates to CASSLAPSGSYNSPLHF.

This clone was seen more than once but under ten times. The chain links TRBV7-8 to TRBJ2-7; D is uncertain. In germline, CDR1 is SGHVS, CDR2 FQNEAQ. V lost 3 bases to trimming and J lost 5 bases, with 14 bases between them. This CDR3 is 14 amino acids long. The CDR3 region is CASSFKALGNEQYF. DNA for the CDR3: TGTGCCAGCAGCTTCAAGGCGTTGGGCAACGAGCAGTACTTC.

V usage is TRBV5-1 and J usage is TRBJ1-4, with a weak D call TRBD1 (5 bases). The germline V and J ends were trimmed by 4 bases and 3 bases, with 16 bases remaining between them. CDR1 and CDR2 from the germline V gene are SGHRS and YFSETQ. The length of the CDR3 is 16 residues. CDR3 sequence: CASSPGGGASNEKLFF. CDR3 DNA: TGCGCCAGCAGCCCAGGTGGAGGGGCCTCTAATGAAAAACTGTTTTTT.

This clone was found once. The chain has TRBV5-1 and TRBJ1-2; unclear D gene. The CDR3 runs 12 residues. The V end was cut by 2 bases, the J end by 6 bases, with 8 bases between. Germline V gives CDR1 SGHRS, CDR2 YFSETQ. In DNA form, the CDR3 reads TGCGCCAGCAGCTTAGACGGGGATGGCTACACCTTC. Protein sequence: CASSLDGDGYTF.

The J gene is TRBJ2-7, the V gene TRBV29-1; a possible D gene is TRBD1 (6 bases). V lost 4 bases and J 3 bases, leaving 19 bases between the germline ends. The CDR3 totals 15 residues. The germline CDR1 and CDR2 sequences are SQVTM and ANQGSEA. CDR3 nucleotide sequence: TGCAGCGTTGCCCCCCTCCCGGGACACGGCTACGAGCAGTACTTC. Its translation is CSVAPLPGHGYEQYF.

This rearrangement joins TRBV29-1 to TRBJ1-1; TRBD1 aligns across 7 bases. The CDR3 runs 12 residues. Germline V gene data show CDR1 as SQVTM and CDR2 as ANQGSEA. The junction had 5 bases not matched to a gene; V was cut back by 7 bases and J by 3 bases. CDR3 DNA: TGCAGCGCCCGACAGGGTGACACTGAAGCTTTCTTT. Protein product: CSARQGDTEAFF.

The rearrangement uses TRBV3-1 (or the pseudogene TRBV3-2) and TRBJ2-1, with 7 bases identical to TRBD1. The J segment lost 2 bases and the V segment lost 3 bases, leaving 1 base of the junction unmatched. Germline V gives CDR1 LGHDT, CDR2 YNNKEL (reference sequence). The CDR3 is made up of 14 amino acids. In nucleotides, the CDR3 is TGTGCCAGCAGCCAGGGGACAGCCTACAATGAGCAGTTCTTC. This codes for CASSQGTAYNEQFF.